What follows are 14 T cell receptor beta chains derived from one specimen sequenced in a study of siplizumab effects on memory and regulatory T cells. This table comes from immunoSEQ multiplex PCR, and its TCRdb copy is limited to in-frame clones, with some not included. The sample comprises around 110,000 clones, around 94% of which are singletons, and roughly 1.8% rests with the top ten. Specimen: non-Treg CD4+ T cells sorted from blood. The origin of the receptors is a human donor in good health.

The chain uses TRBV15 and TRBJ1-3, with no clear D. V gave up 1 base and J gave up 4 bases, with 17 bases separating them. Germline CDR1 and CDR2: LNHNV and YYDKDF (reference sequence). The CDR3 has 17 residues. CDR3 amino acids: CATSRVGKVLAGNTIYF. The CDR3 nucleotides are TGTGCCACCAGCAGAGTGGGAAAGGTACTTGCCGGAAACACCATATATTTT.

The chain links TRBV4-1 to TRBJ2-7; D not certain. This CDR3 has 15 amino acids. V lost 1 base, J lost 2 bases, and 12 bases lay in between. CDR1 is MGHRA, CDR2 YSYEKL, per germline. Here the CDR3 reads CASSQAQRVPYEQYF. DNA of the CDR3: TGCGCCAGCAGCCAAGCCCAACGGGTTCCCTACGAGCAGTACTTC.

The chain joins TRBV9 to TRBJ2-1; 9 nucleotides agree with TRBD1. Germline V gene data show CDR1 as SGDLS and CDR2 as YYNGEE. The CDR3 sequence is 15 residues long. Germline trimming cut 3 bases from V and 8 bases from J; bases unmatched to any gene: 9. Here the CDR3 DNA reads TGTGCCAGCAGCGCCGGGACAGGGCCAATCGATGAGCAGTTCTTC. Translated, it gives CASSAGTGPIDEQFF.

V usage is TRBV28 and J usage is TRBJ2-7, with 7 nucleotides matching TRBD1. This CDR3 is built from 15 residues. V shed 2 bases, J shed 3 bases, and the junction held 7 bases outside the gene matches. CDR1 is MDHEN and CDR2 is SYDVKM in the germline V gene. For the CDR3, the DNA is TGTGCCAGCAGTTTAGATCATAGGGGGCGCTACGAGCAGTACTTC. Protein: CASSLDHRGRYEQYF.

V is TRBV5-1 and J is TRBJ2-2; D gene uncertain. CDR3 length: 14 amino acids. Germline lookup yields CDR1 SGHRS and CDR2 YFSETQ. V was trimmed by 3 bases and J by 5 bases, leaving 11 bases between them. The CDR3 DNA follows: TGCGCCAGCAGCTGGACGCAGAGAACCGGGGAGCTGTTTTTT. Amino acids: CASSWTQRTGELFF.

The chain carries TRBV11-2 and TRBJ2-3; 7 bases are shared with TRBD2. The germline V gene encodes CDR1 SGHAT and CDR2 FQNNGV. V was pared by 2 bases and J by 2 bases, with 7 bases of the junction left unmatched. The CDR3 runs 16 residues. CDR3 amino acids: CASSLTGGGNTDTQYF. For the CDR3, the DNA is TGTGCCAGCAGCTTAACGGGGGGAGGGAACACAGATACGCAGTATTTT.

This clone was seen only once. CDR3 DNA: TGTGCCAGCAGTAACCCCGACCGGGGACTCTATGGCTACACCTTC. Its protein is CASSNPDRGLYGYTF. This chain joins TRBV7-9 and TRBJ1-2, with D possibly being TRBD1 (5 bases). CDR1 is SEHNR, CDR2 FQNEAQ, per germline (reference sequence). The CDR3 loop spans 15 amino acids. Trimming stripped 6 bases from V and 4 bases from J, with 18 bases between.

The chain is built from TRBV7-9 and TRBJ2-1, with 7 bases aligning to TRBD1. In germline, CDR1 is SEHNR, CDR2 FQNEAQ (reference sequence). V lost 7 bases to trimming and J lost 7 bases; unmatched junction nucleotides: 13. This CDR3 is 15 amino acids long. The CDR3 region is CASIHDRVTRNEQFF. CDR3 nucleotides: TGTGCCAGCATCCACGACAGGGTGACGAGGAATGAGCAGTTCTTC.

The genes are TRBV18 and TRBJ1-3, with D maybe TRBD1 (5 bases). With 3 bases removed from V and 2 bases from J, the gap between germline ends came to 11 bases. CDR3 size: 15 residues. CDR1 is KGHSH and CDR2 is LQKENI in the germline V gene. The CDR3 reads CASSPVTGAGNTIYF. The CDR3 DNA sequence: TGTGCCAGCTCACCGGTTACAGGAGCTGGAAACACCATATATTTT.

This clone has just one count. The chain carries TRBV2 and TRBJ1-5; 9 bases agree with TRBD1. The CDR3 loop spans 14 amino acids. CDR1 is SNHLY, CDR2 FYNNEI, per germline. V lost 10 bases and J lost 6; bases outside the gene matches: 10. CDR3 protein: CATTRDRDVQPQHF. The CDR3 region has the DNA TGTGCCACCACTAGGGACAGGGACGTTCAGCCCCAGCATTTT.

This rearrangement joins TRBV11-3 to TRBJ2-1; 8 bases align to TRBD1. Per germline, CDR1 SGHNT and CDR2 YENEEA. J was trimmed by 7 bases and V by 0 bases; bases with no gene match: 5. This CDR3 is 15 amino acids long. The DNA for the CDR3 is TGTGCCAGCAGCTTAGACGGGACAGGTGGGAATGAGCAGTTCTTC. Translation gives CASSLDGTGGNEQFF. The complete variable domain, with remaining parts taken from reference TRBV11-3 and TRBJ2-1, reads EAGVVQSPRYKIIEKKQPVAFWCNPISGHNTLYWYLQNLGQGPELLIRYENEEAVDDSQLPKDRFSAERLKGVDSTLKIQPAELGDSAVYLCASSLDGTGGNEQFFGPGTRLTVL.

This clone was recorded only once. This chain links TRBV7-2 with TRBJ2-3; the match to TRBD2 covers 9 bases. The CDR3 loop spans 15 amino acids. The germline CDR1 and CDR2 sequences are SGHTA and FQGNSA. The V and J ends lost 3 bases and 6 bases, in that order; junction bases with no gene match: 7. CDR3 protein: CASSFRRGGADTQYF. In DNA, the CDR3 is TGTGCCAGCAGCTTTCGGCGGGGGGGTGCGGATACGCAGTATTTT. Full variable domain (outside the CDR3, taken from reference TRBV7-2 and TRBJ2-3): GAGVSQSPSNKVTEKGKDVELRCDPISGHTALYWYRQSLGQGLEFLIYFQGNSAPDKSGLPSDRFSAERTGGSVSTLTIQRTQQEDSAVYLCASSFRRGGADTQYFGPGTRLTVL.

The V call is TRBV6-6, the J call TRBJ1-3; D is perhaps TRBD1 (6 bases). Germline CDR1 MNHNY, CDR2 SVGAGI (reference sequence). The CDR3 covers 15 residues. V dropped 2 bases and J dropped 2 bases, with 10 bases sitting between them. In DNA form, the CDR3 reads TGTGCCAGCAGTTACCAGGGGCCAACTGGAAACACCATATATTTT. Translated, it gives CASSYQGPTGNTIYF.

This chain links TRBV5-4 with TRBJ1-4, with D uncertain. CDR1 is SGHNT, CDR2 YYREEE, per germline (reference sequence). V lost 2 bases and J 1 base, leaving 15 bases between the germline ends. CDR3 length: 17 amino acids. CDR3 protein: CASSFIRELITNEKLFF. DNA of the CDR3: TGTGCCAGCAGCTTTATAAGGGAGCTCATAACTAATGAAAAACTGTTTTTT.